Sequencing of this T cell receptor beta chain was carried out in a study of T-cell memory formation after mild COVID-19 (dated by TCRdb to about 2021). Background for the entire study: Most TCR sequence clusters were specific to one of the two donors. T-cell clones expanding and contracting after mild COVID-19 in a couple of donors were tracked by longitudinal TCRalpha and TCRbeta repertoire sequencing. Two young, previously healthy adult volunteers, one female and one male, were included in the cohort.

This clonotype was observed many times. It has no known antigen specificity. No much larger clonotype is one base removed from it; base qualities were not supplied. Taken from cysteine to phenylalanine, the CDR3 has 15 residues. Of the read, only the CDR3 DNA is kept; its 45 bases are in frame from base 1. V drops 0 bases and J drops 6 bases, leaving 11 bases in between. The germline V gene encodes CDR1 LGHNA and CDR2 YSLEER. Instrument on record: Illumina NovaSeq 6000. cDNA libraries for TCRalpha and TCRbeta were prepared by 5'RACE using constant-segment primers, with sample barcodes and unique molecular identifiers added. Trizol reagent was used to extract RNA from every sample. Libraries were amplified in two PCR steps, with a second sample barcode and Illumina TruSeq adapters added in the second step. Sequencing of libraries was performed on an Illumina NovaSeq with 2 x 150 bp paired-end reads. Per the original workflow: Demultiplexing of reads and collapsing into UMI-guided consensus sequences were performed with migec v1.2.7. Using mixcr v2.1.11, UMI consensuses were aligned to TRA and TRB V and J templates and then assembled into clonotypes. Expanded or contracted clonotypes were those called significant by both edgeR and NoisET, with noise models trained on biological replicates. For edgeR calls, the cutoffs were a false discovery rate-adjusted p below 0.01 and a log2 fold-change threshold of 1. As an exploratory analysis of dynamics, max-normalized trajectories of the 1000 most abundant clonotypes were examined with PCA combined with hierarchical clustering. The CD4 or CD8 phenotype of responding clones was assigned using the separately sequenced CD4+ and CD8+ repertoires. Clones were called with MiXCR by TCRdb after fastp trimmed the public reads at Q25, and only in-frame beta chains were retained. Each entry merges the rows of one CDR3 protein and shows their most common DNA and genes. Here the V and J calls rest on TCRdb's processing, not on the authors' analysis. Within this sample are 250,000 to 350,000 distinct CDR3 sequences, with approximately 15% of them counted one time only. In total, the top ten clones hold about a fifth of the sample.

Broader findings and caveats from the paper: The second-wave clones that peaked on day 37 were not confirmed to be SARS-CoV-2 specific. Only two mild cases were covered by the study, and larger cohorts that include severe cases with pre-infection samples were considered necessary. Clones that contracted from day 15 to 85 showed balanced CD4/CD8 phenotypes, whereas a second wave of clones that expanded from day 15 to 37 leaned towards CD4+. Contracting CD4+ clones were located mainly in the CM and EM memory subsets, whereas CD8+ clones were found to be enriched in EMRA. Some responding clones were detected in pre-infection memory, suggesting pre-existing cross-reactive memory T cells joined the SARS-CoV-2 response.

PBMCs were isolated by Ficoll-Paque density gradient centrifugation. The source is a man between 18 and 29 years old who had mild COVID-19 (a few samples of this study predate the infection). The sample titles of this study are shuffled in the database, so cell type and time point are left out; the donor was told from shared clones. Sequencing was done on a sample of PBMCs or a T cell subset sorted from them (not recorded which). This chain is built from TRBV4-3 and TRBJ2-2, with the D gene not confidently named. The CDR3 in this case is CASSQDLEFSGELFF. The DNA reads TGCGCCAGCAGCCAAGATCTGGAGTTTTCCGGGGAGCTGTTTTTT.